The clone carrying this T cell receptor beta chain appeared a few times. Other DNA sequences in this specimen translate into the identical CDR3. Trimming pared 6 bases from V and 8 bases from J, leaving 7 bases between. Per the germline V gene, CDR1 is MDHEN and CDR2 is SYDVKM. CDR3 length: 11 residues. Sequenced material consisted of expressed TCRB transcripts (all of the isolated RNA was reverse transcribed). The repertoire was sequenced with immunoSEQ multiplex PCR; TCRdb's copy has only in-frame clones and lacks some. Of roughly 300,000 clones in the sample, roughly 8% were seen once. The data belong to a study of beta chain features in type 1 diabetes.

This TCR came from a woman in her late teens or twenties in good health. V usage is TRBV28 and J usage is TRBJ1-4; D remains ambiguous. The sequencing sample was made of central memory CD4+ T cells from blood. The CDR3 DNA follows: TGTGCCAGCAGGTTTAACGAAAAACTGTTTTTT. It is translated as CASRFNEKLFF.